A single sample is the source of the 30 T cell receptor beta chains below, sequenced in a study of post-analysis software for immune sequencing data. Findings of the study overall: The study found TRBV5-6, TRBV5-1 and TRBV20-1 among about 5 TRBV segments more frequent in patients than controls.

No antigen has been assigned to these receptors. Carried by the TCR beta cDNA libraries were unique molecular identifiers. TCRdb reprocessed the PCR reads with MiXCR, giving one entry per CDR3 protein. The sample lists about 620,000 distinct CDR3 sequences; about 44% were seen once. Sequences were obtained from blood. These receptors all stem from a girl under 18 with multiple sclerosis.

This clonotype was detected many times. The chain carries TRBV12-3 or TRBV12-4 and TRBJ2-3; no clear D gene. This CDR3 region has 13 residues. V shed 6 bases and J shed 4 bases, with 11 bases lying between them. The CDR3 loop is CASSHDTSDTQYF. CDR3 sequence (DNA): TGTGCCAGCAGCCATGACACTTCAGATACGCAGTATTTT.

The genes are TRBV20-1 and TRBJ2-5; 12 bases map to TRBD2. The germline V gene has CDR1 DFQATT and CDR2 SNEGSKA (reference sequence). V dropped 4 bases and J dropped 2; count of bases not matched to a gene: 5. The CDR3 sequence is 15 residues long. Here the CDR3 DNA reads TGCAGTGCTACCGGACTAGCGGGAACACAAGAGACCCAGTACTTC. This sequence encodes CSATGLAGTQETQYF.

CDR3 in amino acids: CAVGQGYNEQFF. The CDR3 DNA reads TGTGCCGTAGGACAGGGGTACAATGAGCAGTTCTTC. The chain uses TRBV6-5 and TRBJ2-1, with 9 bases identical to TRBD1. CDR1 MNHEY and CDR2 SVGAGI come from the germline V gene. This CDR3 is built from 12 residues. The junction had 3 bases not matched to a gene; V was cut back by 11 bases and J by 4 bases.

The V and J genes are TRBV3-1 and TRBJ1-2; TRBD1 matches at 12 bases. The CDR3 totals 20 residues. V dropped 4 bases and J dropped 3; count of bases not matched to a gene: 18. The germline gives CDR1 LGHDT, CDR2 YNNKEL (reference sequence). The CDR3 reads CASSPIYTGTGGVIHYGYTF. The DNA for the CDR3 is TGTGCCAGCAGCCCAATATACACCGGGACAGGGGGCGTGATCCACTATGGCTACACCTTC.

V is TRBV10-3 and J is TRBJ1-1; tentative D call: TRBD1 (5 bases). Germline assignment: CDR1 ENHRY and CDR2 SYGVKD. The ends were cut back, 6 bases at V and 0 bases at J, with 11 bases in the middle. CDR3 length: 14 residues. As DNA, the CDR3 is TGTGCCATCAGGGTCGACAGCATGAACACTGAAGCTTTCTTT. Its translation: CAIRVDSMNTEAFF.

In DNA, the CDR3 is TGCGCCAGCAGCTTTAACGGGGTTAACTACGAGCAGTACTTC. Translated: CASSFNGVNYEQYF. This rearrangement joins TRBV5-1 to TRBJ2-7; D possibly corresponds to TRBD2 (5 bases). This CDR3 is 14 amino acids long. CDR1 SGHRS and CDR2 YFSETQ come from the germline V gene. V lost 2 bases and J lost 3, with 12 bases in between.

The chain has TRBV2 and TRBJ1-4; D gene ambiguous. The CDR3 extends over 12 amino acids. V lost 7 bases and J lost 6, with 9 bases in between. Per the germline V gene, CDR1 is SNHLY and CDR2 is FYNNEI. This chain's CDR3 is CASNTGYEKLFF. DNA for the CDR3: TGTGCCAGCAACACGGGATATGAAAAACTGTTTTTT.

This clonotype occurred a few times. This chain uses TRBV7-9 with TRBJ2-3; 14 bases agree with TRBD2. The germline V gene encodes CDR1 SEHNR and CDR2 FQNEAQ (reference sequence). The CDR3 totals 17 residues. V dropped 4 bases and J dropped 3; count of bases not matched to a gene: 6. This CDR3 reads CASSSGTSGGVTDTQYF. DNA of the CDR3: TGTGCCAGCAGCTCCGGGACTAGCGGGGGAGTGACAGATACGCAGTATTTT.

This rearrangement joins TRBV12-3 or TRBV12-4 to TRBJ2-3; D is unclear. The CDR3 covers 13 residues. Trimming took off 7 bases at V and 0 bases at J, with 8 bases between the two ends. DNA for the CDR3: TGTGCCAGCAAAACCCATAGCACAGATACGCAGTATTTT. This translates into CASKTHSTDTQYF.

The chain is built from TRBV27 and TRBJ2-7; possible D gene TRBD1, 6 bases. Germline CDR1 reads MNHEY; CDR2 reads SMNVEV (reference sequence). Deletions cut 5 bases from V and 2 bases from J, with 13 bases between. The CDR3 is made up of 14 amino acids. CDR3 sequence reads: CASSPHDRPYEQYF. The CDR3 DNA sequence: TGTGCCAGCAGTCCTCATGACAGGCCCTACGAGCAGTACTTC.

This clonotype was detected only a few times. V and J are TRBV29-1 and TRBJ2-7; D gene ambiguous. This CDR3 contains 13 residues. The germline V gene has CDR1 SQVTM and CDR2 ANQGSEA. V was cut by 7 bases and J by 2 bases, with 15 bases left in between. The CDR3: CSANRGSAYEQYF. The CDR3 region has the DNA TGCAGCGCTAATCGTGGCAGCGCCTACGAGCAGTACTTC.

The chain combines TRBV29-1 with TRBJ1-4; D is unclear. From germline, CDR1 is SQVTM and CDR2 ANQGSEA. Trimming took 7 bases from V and 0 from J, leaving 6 bases between them. This CDR3 contains 12 residues. The CDR3 coding sequence is TGCAGCGGAGGAGCAACTAATGAAAAACTGTTTTTT. This translates into CSGGATNEKLFF.

This chain links TRBV4-1 with TRBJ1-2, with TRBD1 as a possible D gene (5 bases). The CDR3 is made up of 14 amino acids. Germline V gene sequence: CDR1 MGHRA, CDR2 YSYEKL. Trimming took off 1 base at V and 2 bases at J, with 8 bases between the two ends. For the CDR3, the DNA is TGCGCCAGCAGCCAAGGACAGCCCAACTATGGCTACACCTTC. It specifies CASSQGQPNYGYTF.

The table lists this clonotype with a count of one. This sequence joins TRBV20-1 and TRBJ2-7, with 10 bases that match TRBD2. The CDR3 is made up of 15 amino acids. In germline, CDR1 is DFQATT, CDR2 SNEGSKA (reference sequence). V trimming: 1 base; J trimming: 3 bases; junction bases outside the gene matches: 6. In DNA, the CDR3 is TGCAGTGCTAGAGGGTCCTGGACTAGCGGCTACGAGCAGTACTTC. Protein sequence: CSARGSWTSGYEQYF.

This chain uses TRBV20-1 with TRBJ2-5; D unclear. CDR1 and CDR2 (germline): DFQATT, SNEGSKA (reference sequence). CDR3 length: 13 amino acids. Trimming stripped 0 bases from V and 2 bases from J, with 7 bases between. CDR3 DNA sequence: TGCAGTGCTAGAGATCGGCTACAAGAGACCCAGTACTTC. Protein product: CSARDRLQETQYF.

This clonotype has just a few counts. This rearrangement joins TRBV5-5 to TRBJ1-2, with D perhaps TRBD1 (6 bases). The germline CDR1 and CDR2 sequences are SGHKS and YYEKEE (reference sequence). Deletions cut 3 bases from V and 0 bases from J, with 18 bases between. CDR3 length: 17 amino acids. This chain's CDR3 is CASSWRPTGFSNYGYTF. The CDR3 region has the DNA TGTGCCAGCAGCTGGAGACCTACAGGGTTTTCTAACTATGGCTACACCTTC.

The V and J genes are TRBV5-4 and TRBJ1-4; possibly TRBD1 for D (6 bases). V lost 4 bases, J lost 3 bases, and 16 bases lay in between. The CDR3 covers 16 residues. The germline gives CDR1 SGHNT, CDR2 YYREEE (reference sequence). The CDR3 is CASSPGGAASNEKLFF. In DNA form, the CDR3 reads TGTGCCAGCAGCCCCGGGGGGGCAGCCTCTAATGAAAAACTGTTTTTT.

The gene calls are TRBV5-4 and TRBJ2-5; 13 bases line up with TRBD2. This CDR3 has 16 amino acids. Unmatched junction bases numbered 5, after V lost 5 bases and J lost 1 base. CDR1 is SGHNT and CDR2 is YYREEE in the germline V gene (reference sequence). CDR3: CASSHRLAGGQETQYF. CDR3 nucleotides: TGTGCCAGCAGTCATCGACTAGCGGGAGGCCAAGAGACCCAGTACTTC.

The V call is TRBV20-1, the J call TRBJ2-7; unclear D gene. Germline values: CDR1 DFQATT, CDR2 SNEGSKA (reference sequence). Trimming shortened V by 6 bases and J by 12 bases, and 12 bases separated the two germline ends. The CDR3 is made up of 9 amino acids. The DNA of the CDR3 is TGCAGTGCCCCAGGCGACTGGTACTTC. Protein: CSAPGDWYF.

This chain joins TRBV29-1 and TRBJ2-2; D perhaps matches TRBD2 (5 bases). The CDR3 is made up of 14 amino acids. V lost 4 bases and J lost 4, with 13 bases in between. Per germline, CDR1 SQVTM and CDR2 ANQGSEA. The CDR3 nucleotides are TGCAGCGTTGCAAGGCATGGGAGCACCGGGGAGCTGTTTTTT. This translates into CSVARHGSTGELFF.

This chain joins TRBV10-3 and TRBJ2-7, with 7 bases aligning to TRBD2. The CDR3 sequence is 15 residues long. CDR1 ENHRY and CDR2 SYGVKD come from the germline V gene. The V and J ends lost 2 bases and 5 bases, in that order; junction bases with no gene match: 9. CDR3 loop: CAISEVGGGFDEQYF. The CDR3 DNA sequence: TGTGCCATCAGTGAGGTTGGGGGGGGGTTCGACGAGCAGTACTTC.

This clonotype was recorded a few times. For the CDR3, the DNA is TGTGCCAGCAGCCGACAGGGCCCAGGGCATTCACCCCTCCACTTT. Translation: CASSRQGPGHSPLHF. The rearrangement uses TRBV12-3 or TRBV12-4 and TRBJ1-6; 7 nucleotides align to TRBD1. V lost 6 bases to trimming and J lost 8 bases; unmatched junction nucleotides: 10. The CDR3 spans 15 residues.

The table lists this clonotype with a few counts. The genes are TRBV6-6 and TRBJ2-1, with D tentatively TRBD1 or TRBD2 (5 bases each). Trimming took off 10 bases at V and 7 bases at J, with 17 bases between the two ends. CDR3 length: 13 residues. Germline lookup yields CDR1 MNHNY and CDR2 SVGAGI (reference sequence). Written as DNA, the CDR3 is TGTGCCATTCTCCGGGACCATCGGAATGAGCAGTTCTTC. Amino acid sequence: CAILRDHRNEQFF.

This clonotype was picked up a small number of times. The genes are TRBV6-5 and TRBJ1-2; unclear D gene. Trimming took 4 bases from V and 5 from J, leaving 11 bases between them. CDR1 and CDR2 (germline): MNHEY, SVGAGI. CDR3 length equals 13 residues. The CDR3 sequence is CASSSKDGYGYTF. The CDR3, as DNA: TGTGCCAGCAGTTCCAAGGATGGGTATGGCTACACCTTC.

This clonotype showed up just once. V is TRBV7-2 and J is TRBJ2-1, with a weak D call TRBD1 (5 bases). CDR3 size: 15 residues. Germline V gene lookup returns CDR1 SGHTA and CDR2 FQGNSA. The V gene lost 6 bases and the J gene lost 7 bases, with 19 bases spanning the gap. The CDR3 nucleotides read TGTGCCAGCAGTTGGGGTTCAAGGGGCTGGAATGAGCAGTTCTTC. It is translated as CASSWGSRGWNEQFF.

The chain has TRBV5-1 and TRBJ2-1; 7 bases fit TRBD1. The CDR3 is 13 amino acids. V lost 4 bases to trimming and J lost 6 bases; unmatched junction nucleotides: 4. Germline loops: CDR1 SGHRS, CDR2 YFSETQ. The CDR3 protein is CASSLGQPNEQFF. Here the CDR3 DNA reads TGCGCCAGCAGCCTGGGACAGCCCAATGAGCAGTTCTTC.

This clonotype has more than one count but fewer than ten. The V and J genes are TRBV28 and TRBJ2-1; no clear D. The germline V gene encodes CDR1 MDHEN and CDR2 SYDVKM. V lost 6 bases and J 3 bases, leaving 9 bases between the germline ends. The length of the CDR3 is 13 residues. The CDR3 protein is CASRSGVYNEQFF. The CDR3 bases are TGTGCCAGCAGATCGGGCGTCTACAATGAGCAGTTCTTC. The complete variable domain, with remaining parts taken from reference TRBV28 and TRBJ2-1, reads DVKVTQSSRYLVKRTGEKVFLECVQDMDHENMFWYRQDPGLGLRLIYFSYDVKMKEKGDIPEGYSVSREKKERFSLILESASTNQTSMYLCASRSGVYNEQFFGPGTRLTVL.

This clonotype was detected only a few times. The chain links TRBV7-2 to TRBJ2-5; D perhaps matches TRBD2 (7 bases). V gave up 5 bases and J gave up 3 bases, with 16 bases separating them. Per germline, CDR1 SGHTA and CDR2 FQGNSA. The CDR3 has 15 residues. The CDR3 nucleotides are TGTGCCAGCAGCCTAGGGGGGCTAGCGGAAGAGACCCAGTACTTC. As protein: CASSLGGLAEETQYF. Using reference TRBV7-2 and TRBJ2-5 for the parts outside the CDR3, the full variable domain is GAGVSQSPSNKVTEKGKDVELRCDPISGHTALYWYRQSLGQGLEFLIYFQGNSAPDKSGLPSDRFSAERTGGSVSTLTIQRTQQEDSAVYLCASSLGGLAEETQYFGPGTRLLVL.

The genes are TRBV9 and TRBJ2-4, with 9 bases aligning to TRBD1. The DNA end is a closer match to TRBJ2-7, so the J assignment may be wrong. This CDR3 is built from 15 residues. Germline assignment: CDR1 SGDLS and CDR2 YYNGEE. CDR3 amino acids: CASSVGRQGDYEQYF. CDR3 coding DNA: TGTGCCAGCAGCGTAGGCCGACAGGGGGACTACGAGCAGTACTTC.

This chain connects TRBV14 to TRBJ1-4; TRBD1 matches at 9 bases. This CDR3 has 15 amino acids. Germline loops: CDR1 SGHDN, CDR2 FVKESK. J gave up 8 bases and V 3 bases, and 7 bases lay outside the gene matches. The CDR3 loop reads CASSHQTGGGEKLFF. The CDR3 DNA reads TGTGCCAGCAGCCACCAGACAGGGGGAGGGGAAAAACTGTTTTTT. The full variable domain, in which reference TRBV14 and TRBJ1-4 provide the parts outside the CDR3, is EAGVTQFPSHSVIEKGQTVTLRCDPISGHDNLYWYRRVMGKEIKFLLHFVKESKQDESGMPNNRFLAERTGGTYSTLKVQPAELEDSGVYFCASSHQTGGGEKLFFGSGTQLSVL.